The rows below give T cell receptor beta chains drawn from one sample of a study of cytomegalovirus exposure and HLA in healthy donors. Measured with immunoSEQ multiplex PCR; TCRdb has only the in-frame clones, and not every one. The sample has about 120,000 clones; around 76% are singletons. The sample comprised PBMCs. The receptor source for this set is a woman aged 40 to 50 in good health and CMV-seropositive. The CDR3 runs from the conserved cysteine through the conserved F or W. A D gene is named only where the DNA matches it firmly. Clone sizes are given selectively: once, few, many, or a class where the clone is expanded.

V,J,size,D,length,CDR3,DNA
TRBV4-2,TRBJ2-7,many,TRBD2,16,CASSQGTSGDLGEQYF,TGTGCCAGCAGCCAAGGGACCAGCGGGGACCTTGGTGAGCAGTACTTC
TRBV19,TRBJ1-2,.,TRBD1,15,CASRRKEQGDYGYTF,TGTGCCAGTAGAAGAAAGGAACAGGGGGACTATGGCTACACCTTC
TRBV6-5,TRBJ2-7,.,TRBD1,15,CASSYVGQGSYEQYF,TGTGCCAGCAGTTATGTGGGACAGGGGTCCTACGAGCAGTACTTC
TRBV2,TRBJ1-5,.,TRBD1,13,CASRGTGDQPQHF,TGTGCCAGCAGGGGGACAGGGGATCAGCCCCAGCATTTT
TRBV2,TRBJ2-3,.,TRBD2,13,CATQEREADTQYF,TGTGCCACCCAGGAGCGGGAGGCAGATACGCAGTATTTT
TRBV7-9,TRBJ1-2,.,.,15,CASSLMGVPNYGYTF,TGTGCCAGCAGCTTAATGGGAGTACCCAACTATGGCTACACCTTC
TRBV7-9,TRBJ2-3,.,.,12,CASSPSTDTQYF,TGTGCCAGCAGCCCAAGCACAGATACGCAGTATTTT
TRBV20-1,TRBJ1-1,.,.,11,CSARDLPEAFF,TGCAGTGCTAGAGATCTCCCTGAAGCTTTCTTT
TRBV6-5,TRBJ1-1,once,TRBD1,13,CASNRQGNTEAFF,TGTGCCAGCAATAGACAGGGGAATACTGAAGCTTTCTTT
TRBV7-8,TRBJ1-3,.,.,15,CASRPPGSSGNTIYF,TGTGCCAGCAGGCCTCCCGGTAGCTCTGGAAACACCATATATTTT
TRBV5-1,TRBJ2-5,.,TRBD2,15,CASRRLAGAQETQYF,TGCGCCAGCAGGCGGCTAGCGGGGGCTCAAGAGACCCAGTACTTC
TRBV7-8,TRBJ1-6,.,.,17,CASSSSIGSSYNSPLHF,TGTGCCAGCAGTTCTAGTATCGGGAGCTCCTATAATTCACCCCTCCACTTT
TRBV7-2,TRBJ2-7,.,.,15,CASSLQDLLLSEQYF,TGTGCCAGCAGCTTACAGGATCTTCTGTTGTCCGAGCAGTACTTC
TRBV5-4,TRBJ2-7,.,TRBD1,13,CASSWQGAGEQYF,TGTGCCAGCAGCTGGCAGGGGGCGGGAGAGCAGTACTTC
TRBV30,TRBJ1-2,once,TRBD1,15,CAWSQQDRGNYGYTF,TGTGCCTGGAGTCAACAGGACAGGGGGAACTATGGCTACACCTTC
TRBV7-9,TRBJ2-7,few,.,11,CASSLPYEPYF,TGTGCCAGCAGCTTACCCTACGAGCCGTACTTC
TRBV19,TRBJ1-2,few,.,19,CASSIVFGGGPPANYGYTF,TGTGCCAGTAGTATAGTCTTCGGCGGGGGACCCCCTGCTAACTATGGCTACACCTTC
TRBV27,TRBJ1-1,once,TRBD1,16,CASSYRTGGGNTEAFF,TGTGCCAGCAGTTATCGCACAGGGGGCGGGAACACTGAAGCTTTCTTT
TRBV5-4,TRBJ2-3,.,TRBD1,15,CASRLDRGVTDTQYF,TGTGCCAGCAGACTAGACAGGGGAGTCACAGATACGCAGTATTTT
TRBV6-6,TRBJ1-1,few,.,15,CASSYSSRRTTEAFF,TGTGCCAGCAGTTACTCGTCCAGGAGGACGACTGAAGCTTTCTTT
TRBV6-1,TRBJ2-7,.,.,12,CASIRSGHEQYF,TGTGCCAGCATCAGATCAGGGCACGAGCAGTACTTC
TRBV6-5,TRBJ1-6,once,.,15,CASSAVWVVNSPLHF,TGTGCCAGCAGTGCGGTATGGGTCGTCAATTCACCCCTCCACTTT
TRBV30,TRBJ1-4,.,TRBD1,12,CAGQAPNEKLFF,TGTGCCGGACAGGCCCCTAATGAAAAACTGTTTTTT
TRBV6-5,TRBJ1-1,.,.,16,CASSYPMATGITEAFF,TGTGCCAGCAGTTACCCGATGGCAACAGGGATTACTGAAGCTTTCTTT
TRBV2,TRBJ1-1,few,.,13,CASRNRENTEAFF,TGTGCCAGCAGAAACAGGGAGAACACTGAAGCTTTCTTT
TRBV18,TRBJ1-5,.,.,13,CASSLYSNQPQHF,TGTGCCAGCTCGTTATATAGCAATCAGCCCCAGCATTTT
TRBV10-1,TRBJ1-1,.,TRBD1,14,CASTPGQGWTEAFF,TGCGCCAGCACCCCGGGACAGGGATGGACTGAAGCTTTCTTT
TRBV19,TRBJ2-2,.,TRBD1,15,CASSQGTQNTGELFF,TGTGCCAGTTCACAGGGGACCCAGAACACCGGGGAGCTGTTTTTT
TRBV5-1,TRBJ1-1,.,.,14,CASSFTGQDTEAFF,TGCGCCAGCAGCTTTACAGGGCAGGACACTGAAGCTTTCTTT
TRBV30,TRBJ2-7,.,TRBD2,13,CAWSTGLADEQYF,TGTGCCTGGAGTACCGGCCTAGCGGACGAGCAGTACTTC
TRBV11-2,TRBJ1-3,.,.,12,CASSYGGNTIYF,TGTGCCAGCAGCTACGGTGGAAACACCATATATTTT
TRBV13,TRBJ2-7,few,.,12,CASSLLTYEQYF,TGTGCCAGCAGCTTACTTACCTACGAGCAGTACTTC
TRBV15,TRBJ2-5,.,TRBD2,17,CATSRGRWYAGGETQYF,TGTGCCACCAGCAGAGGTCGGTGGTACGCGGGGGGTGAGACCCAGTACTTC
TRBV5-6,TRBJ2-5,.,.,12,CASSLAEETQYF,TGTGCCAGCAGCTTGGCTGAGGAGACCCAGTACTTC
TRBV4-1,TRBJ2-7,.,.,16,CASSQGMGQPGYEQYF,TGCGCCAGCAGCCAAGGAATGGGACAACCTGGGTACGAGCAGTACTTC
TRBV29-1,TRBJ1-4,.,.,13,CSAWQGSIGKLFF,TGCAGCGCTTGGCAGGGGAGCATTGGAAAACTGTTTTTT
TRBV7-2,TRBJ2-5,once,.,14,CASSSAMTSRAQYF,TGTGCCAGCAGCTCCGCAATGACTAGTCGGGCCCAGTACTTC
TRBV5-4,TRBJ1-3,.,TRBD1,13,CAVQQGYGNTIYF,TGTGCCGTACAACAGGGGTACGGAAACACCATATATTTT
TRBV14,TRBJ2-5,.,TRBD1,16,CASSRTGDGRQETQYF,TGTGCCAGCAGCCGAACAGGGGACGGTCGGCAAGAGACCCAGTACTTC
TRBV15,TRBJ1-3,.,.,15,CATSRAQGSGNTIYF,TGTGCCACCAGCAGAGCTCAGGGTTCTGGAAACACCATATATTTT
TRBV7-2,TRBJ2-5,.,TRBD2,16,CASSFGRGANQETQYF,TGTGCCAGCAGCTTCGGGCGGGGGGCGAACCAAGAGACCCAGTACTTC
TRBV25-1,TRBJ2-7,.,.,13,CASSVAGLYEQYF,TGTGCCAGCAGTGTAGCCGGCCTCTACGAGCAGTACTTC
TRBV19,TRBJ1-1,few,.,14,CASSIGRGYTEAFF,TGTGCCAGTAGTATAGGGAGAGGGTACACTGAAGCTTTCTTT
TRBV9,TRBJ1-2,.,TRBD1,14,CASSPGTGGYGYTF,TGTGCCAGCAGCCCCGGGACAGGGGGATATGGCTACACCTTC
TRBV4-1,TRBJ2-3,.,.,14,CASSQDPYVDTQYF,TGCGCCAGCAGCCAAGACCCCTACGTAGATACGCAGTATTTT
TRBV19,TRBJ1-2,.,.,14,CASSKDSPNYGYTF,TGTGCCAGTAGTAAGGACAGCCCGAACTATGGCTACACCTTC
TRBV5-6,TRBJ1-5,.,.,15,CASSLDGGGGQPQHF,TGTGCCAGCAGCTTGGATGGGGGGGGAGGGCAGCCCCAGCATTTT
TRBV18,TRBJ1-1,.,.,19,CASSRRDGAIIAVNTEAFF,TGTGCCAGCTCACGCCGCGATGGGGCAATTATCGCGGTGAACACTGAAGCTTTCTTT
TRBV28,TRBJ2-1,.,.,12,CASSSPGSEQFF,TGTGCCAGCAGTTCCCCGGGATCCGAGCAGTTCTTC
TRBV5-4,TRBJ1-4,once,.,15,CASSFVGQTKEKLFF,TGTGCCAGCAGCTTCGTTGGACAGACAAAAGAAAAACTGTTTTTT
TRBV6-4,TRBJ1-1,.,.,14,CASRLQPDSLVAFF,TGTGCCAGCAGGCTACAACCGGACTCCCTGGTGGCTTTCTTT
TRBV12-5,TRBJ1-1,.,TRBD1,17,CASGPPGQAAMNTEAFF,TGTGCTAGTGGACCCCCGGGACAGGCAGCCATGAACACTGAAGCTTTCTTT
TRBV7-2,TRBJ2-3,.,TRBD2,16,CASSVGTSGAADTQYF,TGTGCCAGCAGCGTCGGGACTAGCGGGGCAGCAGATACGCAGTATTTT
TRBV25-1,TRBJ2-1,.,.,16,CASSDPSNRYDNEQFF,TGTGCCAGCAGTGACCCCTCAAACAGGTATGACAATGAGCAGTTCTTC
TRBV7-7,TRBJ1-1,.,.,13,CASSAQGSTEAFF,TGTGCCAGCAGTGCGCAGGGATCCACTGAAGCTTTCTTT
TRBV4-2,TRBJ1-5,.,TRBD1,15,CASSQTGTGIQPQHF,TGTGCCAGCAGCCAAACTGGGACAGGGATTCAGCCCCAGCATTTT
TRBV5-1,TRBJ2-6,.,TRBD1,18,CASSAGQGGASGANVLTF,TGCGCCAGCAGCGCTGGACAGGGGGGAGCGTCTGGGGCCAACGTCCTGACTTTC
TRBV6-5,TRBJ1-1,few,.,13,CASSTREATEAFF,TGTGCCAGCAGTACCAGGGAAGCCACTGAAGCTTTCTTT
TRBV4-1,TRBJ1-1,.,TRBD1,16,CASSQEGGGINTEAFF,TGCGCCAGCAGCCAAGAAGGGGGCGGAATCAACACTGAAGCTTTCTTT
TRBV19,TRBJ1-2,.,.,13,CASRATGPGGYTF,TGTGCCAGTAGAGCCACGGGCCCGGGGGGCTACACCTTC